This T cell receptor beta chain was sequenced in a study of blood T cell repertoires in COVID-19. As originally analysed: How many nucleated cells were present was estimated from reference gene primer amplification. Libraries were prepared by immunoSEQ multiplex PCR; TCRdb keeps only in-frame clonotypes and omits some of them. V and J calls and clone size come straight from that table; D and trimming were deduced from the DNA. The sample lists about 120,000 clones; 90% were seen once. CDR3 length: 15 residues. Germline CDR1 reads LNHDA; CDR2 reads SQIVND (reference sequence). V was pared by 5 bases and J by 4 bases, with 17 bases between.

V usage is TRBV19 and J usage is TRBJ1-1; possible D gene TRBD1, 6 bases. The sequencing sample was made of peripheral blood. The origin of this receptor is a woman aged 55-69 years with COVID-19, enrolled during active disease. CDR3 protein: CASSSPPGVGTEAFF. In nucleotides, the CDR3 is TGTGCCAGTAGTTCCCCACCAGGGGTGGGCACTGAAGCTTTCTTT.